This record covers a single T cell receptor (beta chain). Antigen specificity is unknown. The data were taken from a study of blood T cells in healthy people across ages. General study points: Investigators treated diversity estimates from one million T cells as underestimates.

Between the trimmed V and J ends, which lost 3 bases and 0 bases, there was a span of 9 bases. The CDR3 runs to 14 residues. Germline loops: CDR1 LNHDA, CDR2 SQIVND (reference sequence). The use of a sample-barcoded 5' primer and a J-beta primer mix characterized a second PCR of roughly 6 to 11 cycles. TCRdb reprocessed the 5' RACE reads with MiXCR, giving one entry per CDR3 protein. The sample lists approximately 880,000 distinct CDR3 sequences; 40% to 60% were seen once. This sequence joins TRBV19 and TRBJ2-7; D not certain. The sequencing sample was made of blood. This sequence was found in a young man in good health. In DNA, the CDR3 is TGTGCCAGTAGTATTGGTGACATCTCCTACGAGCAGTACTTC. Translation gives CASSIGDISYEQYF. Complete variable domain (other parts from reference TRBV19 and TRBJ2-7): DGGITQSPKYLFRKEGQNVTLSCEQNLNHDAMYWYRQDPGQGLRLIYYSQIVNDFQKGDIAEGYSVSREKKESFPLTVTSAQKNPTAFYLCASSIGDISYEQYFGPGTRLTVT.